This T cell receptor beta chain comes out of a study of T cell responses to AZD1222 COVID-19 vaccine. Findings of the study overall: With dominance at 160-218 and 743-854, vaccine-associated CD4 TCRs spanned spike. After two AZD1222 doses, spike-specific TCR breadth and depth rose versus day 0.

The data were produced by immunoSEQ multiplex PCR, yet TCRdb's version contains in-frame clones alone and is incomplete. This sample has about 180,000 clones; 90% occur once, and the top ten carry approximately 2.9%. Germline loops: CDR1 KGHSH, CDR2 LQKENI. This CDR3 contains 12 residues. V trimming: 4 bases; J trimming: 8 bases; junction bases outside the gene matches: 3. In its sample, this clone was seen a few times. Antigen: not known. The chain combines TRBV18 with TRBJ1-1; 8 bases are shared with TRBD1. The sequenced sample was peripheral blood, obtained on day 0 of AZD1222 vaccination. The source is an adult in good health. CDR3 in DNA: TGTGCCAGCTCACAACAGGGGGACGAAGCTTTCTTT. Amino acid sequence: CASSQQGDEAFF.